Each of the 25 T cell receptor beta chains below was sequenced from the same sample in a study of control samples from healthy donors and cancer patients. Here immunoSEQ multiplex PCR was the method, and the copy in TCRdb shows in-frame clones only, minus some. The data hold 110,000 or so clones, with 83% observed a single time. The sample taken for sequencing was blood. The receptor set was obtained from a woman aged 45-65 years in good health.

The chain links TRBV6-5 to TRBJ2-3; 9 positions match TRBD2. The CDR3 is 16 amino acids. The V and J ends lost 0 bases and 2 bases, in that order; junction bases with no gene match: 3. Germline lookup yields CDR1 MNHEY and CDR2 SVGAGI. CDR3 loop: CASSYSASGATDTQYF. Written as DNA, the CDR3 is TGTGCCAGCAGTTACTCGGCTAGCGGGGCCACAGATACGCAGTATTTT.

This clone was recorded a few times. V usage is TRBV29-1 and J usage is TRBJ2-2; tentatively, D is TRBD2 (6 bases). In germline, CDR1 is SQVTM, CDR2 ANQGSEA. V was trimmed by 7 bases and J by 0 bases, leaving 18 bases between them. The CDR3 length is 16 residues. CDR3 DNA: TGCAGCGCTACCCTTTTAAGCGGGTCGAACACCGGGGAGCTGTTTTTT. Translated, it gives CSATLLSGSNTGELFF.

In nucleotides, the CDR3 is TGTGCCACCAGGTTAGCGGGAGGCTACGAGCAGTACTTC. It encodes CATRLAGGYEQYF. The rearrangement joins TRBV15 to TRBJ2-7, with 10 nucleotides matching TRBD2. Losses at the gene ends were 6 bases for V and 3 bases for J; bases not matched to a gene: 2. There are 13 residues in the CDR3. Germline assignment: CDR1 LNHNV and CDR2 YYDKDF (reference sequence). The whole variable domain, remainder taken from reference TRBV15 and TRBJ2-7, is DAMVIQNPRYQVTQFGKPVTLSCSQTLNHNVMYWYQQKSSQAPKLLFHYYDKDFNNEADTPDNFQSRRPNTSFCFLDIRSPGLGDTAMYLCATRLAGGYEQYFGPGTRLTVT.

This chain links TRBV19 with TRBJ1-5, with D possibly TRBD1 on 5 matching bases. Trimming stripped 3 bases from V and 7 bases from J, with 16 bases between. CDR3 size: 15 residues. Looked up from germline, CDR1 is LNHDA and CDR2 is SQIVND (reference sequence). CDR3 sequence: CASSILGWGSQPQHF. The CDR3 DNA reads as TGTGCCAGTAGTATCCTGGGGTGGGGGTCCCAGCCCCAGCATTTT.

V and J are TRBV10-3 and TRBJ1-5, with 7 nucleotides matching TRBD1. V lost 3 bases to trimming and J lost 5 bases; unmatched junction nucleotides: 7. The length of the CDR3 is 15 residues. CDR1 and CDR2 from the germline V gene are ENHRY and SYGVKD. CDR3 sequence reads: CAISEARGGHQPQHF. The CDR3, as DNA: TGTGCCATCAGTGAAGCCAGGGGGGGACATCAGCCCCAGCATTTT.

The V gene is TRBV19, the J gene TRBJ2-1; D gene unclear. Trimming cost V 7 bases and J 4 bases, with 11 bases left between them. The CDR3 extends over 13 amino acids. Germline-derived CDR1 and CDR2 are LNHDA and SQIVND (reference sequence). The CDR3 loop reads CASTSTRYNEQFF. The DNA of the CDR3 is TGTGCCAGTACGAGCACCCGTTACAATGAGCAGTTCTTC.

The chain uses TRBV4-2 and TRBJ1-2; D gene unclear. This CDR3 has 13 amino acids. The V gene's germline CDR1 is LGHNA and CDR2 YNFKEQ. The V end lost 0 bases, the J end lost 5 bases, and 7 bases lay between the germline ends. CDR3 loop: CASSQDRLYGYTF. Written as DNA, the CDR3 is TGTGCCAGCAGCCAAGATCGCCTATATGGCTACACCTTC.

The chain carries TRBV10-3 and TRBJ2-1, with a possible D match to TRBD1 (5 bases). The CDR3 has 14 residues. V lost 2 bases and J 3 bases, leaving 8 bases between the germline ends. CDR1 ENHRY and CDR2 SYGVKD come from the germline V gene. In DNA form, the CDR3 reads TGTGCCATCAGTGAGAGGACAAGCTACAATGAGCAGTTCTTC. Translated: CAISERTSYNEQFF.

The chain joins TRBV4-3 to TRBJ1-2; D ambiguous. The CDR3 has 14 residues. Deletions cut 4 bases from V and 4 bases from J, with 13 bases between. Germline V gene lookup returns CDR1 LGHNA and CDR2 YSLEER. The CDR3 bases are TGCGCCAGCAGCCCAGGCACGGTCAGCTATGGCTACACCTTC. Its protein product is CASSPGTVSYGYTF.

The chain links TRBV6-2 or TRBV6-3 to TRBJ1-2; D gene unclear. The V end was cut by 4 bases, the J end by 4 bases, with 13 bases between. This CDR3 contains 14 residues. Germline V gives CDR1 MNHEY, CDR2 SVGEGT. As DNA, the CDR3 is TGTGCCAGCAGTTCCCCCGCCCGGGGCTATGGCTACACCTTC. Residues: CASSSPARGYGYTF.

The chain recombines TRBV6-2 or TRBV6-3 with TRBJ1-1; unclear D gene. Trimming removed 3 bases from V and 3 bases from J, with 8 bases in between. The CDR3 is 13 residues long. CDR1 is MNHEY, CDR2 SVGEGT, per germline. CDR3 in DNA: TGTGCCAGCAGTTATAACCCTGACACTGAAGCTTTCTTT. It yields the protein CASSYNPDTEAFF.

V is TRBV19 and J is TRBJ1-5; D perhaps matches TRBD1 (6 bases). CDR1 LNHDA and CDR2 SQIVND come from the germline V gene (reference sequence). Trimming removed 7 bases from V and 2 bases from J, with 15 bases in between. The CDR3 runs to 15 residues. In DNA form, the CDR3 reads TGTGCCAGTACCCCGATTTCAGGGGGCAATCAGCCCCAGCATTTT. Translating it yields CASTPISGGNQPQHF.

The V call is TRBV7-2, the J call TRBJ2-3; 8 bases fit TRBD2. The CDR3 loop spans 15 amino acids. The V segment lost 2 bases and the J segment 1 base; nucleotides outside the gene matches: 2. From germline, CDR1 is SGHTA and CDR2 FQGNSA. The CDR3 DNA sequence: TGTGCCAGCAGCTTAAACGGGGGGGGCACAGATACGCAGTATTTT. It yields the protein CASSLNGGGTDTQYF.

V gene TRBV5-1 combines with J gene TRBJ2-1; TRBD2 aligns across 7 bases. CDR1 and CDR2 (germline): SGHRS, YFSETQ. Trimming at V came to 2 bases and at J to 0 bases, leaving 2 bases not matched to a gene. The CDR3 is made up of 15 amino acids. The DNA of the CDR3 is TGCGCCAGCAGCTTAGGCGGGAGCTCCTACAATGAGCAGTTCTTC. It is translated as CASSLGGSSYNEQFF.

J is TRBJ1-3 and V is TRBV11-2; perhaps TRBD1 as D (5 bases). CDR1 is SGHAT and CDR2 is FQNNGV in the germline V gene. This CDR3 comprises 14 residues. V shed 3 bases and J shed 4 bases, with 10 bases lying between them. The CDR3: CASSFSREGNTIYF. Here the CDR3 DNA reads TGTGCCAGCAGCTTCTCCAGGGAAGGAAACACCATATATTTT.

This clone was seen ten or more times. The chain uses TRBV11-3 and TRBJ1-1; D is perhaps TRBD1 (5 bases). Trimming shortened V by 3 bases and J by 1 base, and 6 bases separated the two germline ends. Per germline, CDR1 SGHNT and CDR2 YENEEA. The CDR3 has 13 residues. The CDR3 spells CASSLGENTEAFF. The CDR3 DNA is TGTGCCAGCAGCTTGGGGGAGAACACTGAAGCTTTCTTT.

The V gene is TRBV11-3, the J gene TRBJ2-7, with 9 bases that match TRBD1. The V segment lost 1 base and the J segment 2 bases; nucleotides outside the gene matches: 6. This CDR3 contains 16 residues. Germline V gene data show CDR1 as SGHNT and CDR2 as YENEEA. CDR3: CASSLVAGQGTYEQYF. In DNA, the CDR3 is TGTGCCAGCAGCTTAGTAGCCGGACAGGGGACCTACGAGCAGTACTTC.

The chain uses TRBV13 and TRBJ2-3; a possible D gene is TRBD2 (5 bases). Deletions cut 5 bases from V and 1 base from J, with 16 bases between. The CDR3 runs to 16 residues. The germline V gene encodes CDR1 PRHDT and CDR2 FYEKMQ (reference sequence). CDR3 residues: CASSLYAIGGTDTQYF. The CDR3 DNA sequence: TGTGCCAGCAGCCTCTACGCGATCGGGGGCACAGATACGCAGTATTTT.

The chain carries TRBV7-3 and TRBJ2-3; 7 positions agree with TRBD2. The germline CDR1 and CDR2 sequences are SGHTA and FQGTGA. The J segment lost 5 bases and the V segment lost 6 bases, leaving 8 bases of the junction unmatched. The CDR3 runs 14 residues. This CDR3 is CASRNQRGGDTQYF. CDR3 DNA: TGTGCCAGCAGGAATCAGCGGGGAGGAGATACGCAGTATTTT.

This clone was seen a single time. The V call is TRBV9, the J call TRBJ2-6; D perhaps matches TRBD2 (5 bases). The germline V gene has CDR1 SGDLS and CDR2 YYNGEE. V was shortened by 0 bases and J by 2 bases, with 12 bases between the two germline ends. The CDR3 length is 17 residues. CDR3 DNA sequence: TGTGCCAGCAGCGTAGGGGGTTCGGGGACTGGGGCCAACGTCCTGACTTTC. It encodes CASSVGGSGTGANVLTF.

The chain carries TRBV5-1 and TRBJ1-2, with D possibly TRBD1 on 5 matching bases. The CDR3 extends over 13 amino acids. Germline V gene lookup returns CDR1 SGHRS and CDR2 YFSETQ. V gave up 0 bases and J gave up 8 bases, with 11 bases separating them. The CDR3 bases are TGCGCCAGCAGCTTGGGACAGTTGAGCGGCTACACCTTC. It specifies CASSLGQLSGYTF.

For the CDR3, the DNA is TGTGCCAGCAGTGAATGGACCACTGAAGCTTTCTTT. The encoded protein is CASSEWTTEAFF. This rearrangement joins TRBV25-1 to TRBJ1-1, with D uncertain. Trimming stripped 1 base from V and 4 bases from J, with 4 bases between. Germline V gene lookup returns CDR1 MGHDK and CDR2 SYGVNS. The CDR3 is 12 amino acids.

The chain joins TRBV4-2 to TRBJ2-3; the D is unclear. The CDR3 contains 16 residues. CDR1 and CDR2 from the germline V gene are LGHNA and YNFKEQ. The V end was cut by 0 bases, the J end by 0 bases, with 10 bases between. DNA of the CDR3: TGTGCCAGCAGCCAAGAAAGCTTTTCTAGCACAGATACGCAGTATTTT. Its translation: CASSQESFSSTDTQYF.

In this sample, this clone turned up once. J is TRBJ1-3 and V is TRBV3-1 (or the pseudogene TRBV3-2), with 7 bases fitting TRBD1. The germline V gene encodes CDR1 LGHDT and CDR2 YNNKEL (reference sequence). The CDR3 consists of 13 residues. J was trimmed by 2 bases and V by 9 bases; bases with no gene match: 4. The CDR3 here is CASSTGAGNTIYF. Here the CDR3 DNA reads TGTGCCAGTAGCACAGGGGCTGGAAACACCATATATTTT.

This clone is large by share. The V gene is TRBV4-2, the J gene TRBJ1-2; the D is unclear. With 0 bases removed from V and 2 bases from J, the gap between germline ends came to 13 bases. Germline V CDR1 and CDR2: LGHNA, YNFKEQ. The CDR3 consists of 16 residues. The CDR3 DNA reads as TGTGCCAGCAGCCAAGACCCCATGGTTGTGAACTATGGCTACACCTTC. Its protein product is CASSQDPMVVNYGYTF.